The entry below gives a single T cell receptor (beta chain) sequence along with its context. The data were obtained in a study of blood T cell repertoires in COVID-19. Overall study context: Sites across the United States, Italy and Spain contributed samples from acute and convalescent COVID-19. From T cells, B-cell-depleted T cells, or PBMCs came the material, which was cDNA or gDNA.

Clones were read by immunoSEQ multiplex PCR, and TCRdb kept only the in-frame ones, dropping some. Here the sample spans 220,000 or so clones, around 90% being singletons. Cohorts were assigned according to the clinical history that participants reported. Within the 2 weeks before study entry, each person in the exposed group met a COVID-19 case. The CDR3 contains 13 residues. CDR1 and CDR2 (germline): GTSNPN, SVGIG (reference sequence). Trimming took 3 bases from V and 5 from J; bases not matched to a gene: 6. This receptor was taken from a man aged 25 to 40 who had been exposed to COVID-19. The sequenced sample consisted of PBMCs or T cells enriched from blood (not recorded which). The V gene is TRBV30, the J gene TRBJ1-1; 7 bases line up with TRBD1. The CDR3 sequence: CAWSPTGDTEAFF. CDR3 nucleotides: TGTGCCTGGAGCCCCACAGGGGATACTGAAGCTTTCTTT. Full variable domain (outside the CDR3, taken from reference TRBV30 and TRBJ1-1): SQTIHQWPATLVQPVGSPLSLECTVEGTSNPNLYWYRQAAGRGLQLLFYSVGIGQISSEVPQNLSASRPQDRQFILSSKKLLLSDSGFYLCAWSPTGDTEAFFGQGTRLTVV.